This is a list of T cell receptor beta chains from one sample in a study of PD-L1 blockade in urothelial cancer. Measured with immunoSEQ multiplex PCR; TCRdb has only the in-frame clones, and not every one. The data contain roughly 120,000 clones, around nine tenths of them seen just once; the ten biggest clones take up 1.5% to 2%. Sequencing used PBMCs, obtained around atezolizumab (anti-PD-L1) treatment. All receptors derive from a man between 60 and 75 years old with urothelial cancer. The CDR3 runs from the conserved cysteine through the conserved F or W. The order of the fields is J gene, clone size, V gene, D gene, CDR3 DNA, CDR3 protein. A D gene is named only where the DNA matches it firmly. Size tells how often a clone was seen (once, few, many) or the class of an expanded clone, and some rows leave it out.

TRBJ2-2,NA,TRBV6-4,TRBD2,TGTGCCAGCAGGGCGGGGGGCGCTACCGGGGAGCTGTTTTTT,CASRAGGATGELFF
TRBJ2-3,NA,TRBV2,NA,TGTGCCAGTTTTCGACTGGGAGTGAAGACAGATACGCAGTATTTT,CASFRLGVKTDTQYF
TRBJ2-1,NA,TRBV5-1,NA,TGCGCCAGCAGCCCCGAGGCAGTCTCCTACAATGAGCAGTTCTTC,CASSPEAVSYNEQFF
TRBJ1-3,NA,TRBV6-1,NA,TGTGCCAGCTGGGCAGGGTCGGACTCTGGAAACACCATATATTTT,CASWAGSDSGNTIYF
TRBJ2-5,NA,TRBV10-1,TRBD1,TGCGCCAGCGGGACAGGGTTCCAAGAGACCCAGTACTTC,CASGTGFQETQYF
TRBJ1-5,NA,TRBV7-7,NA,TGTGCTAGCAGCTTAGGGGCGGGGAAGACGGGTCAGCCCCAGCATTTT,CASSLGAGKTGQPQHF
TRBJ1-5,NA,TRBV19,NA,TGTGCCAGTAGCGGCAGCGAAGCGCCCCAGCATTTT,CASSGSEAPQHF
TRBJ2-1,NA,TRBV6-5,NA,TGTGCCAGCAGTCAGACGACAGGCTCCTACAATGAGCAGTTCTTC,CASSQTTGSYNEQFF
TRBJ2-3,NA,TRBV6-6,TRBD2,TGTGCCAGCCGTCCTTCCGGGAGGGGTAGAGATACGCAGTATTTT,CASRPSGRGRDTQYF
TRBJ2-1,NA,TRBV19,NA,TGTGCCAGTAGTATAGGCGGGAAGGTGATTGAGCAGTTCTTC,CASSIGGKVIEQFF
TRBJ2-7,once,TRBV28,TRBD2,TGTGCCAGCAGCGAAACTAGCGGGCGCTCCTACGAGCAGTACTTC,CASSETSGRSYEQYF
TRBJ2-2,once,TRBV25-1,TRBD1,TGTGCCAGCAGGGACAGGGGGCCCGGGGAGCTGTTTTTT,CASRDRGPGELFF
TRBJ2-1,NA,TRBV6-5,TRBD2,TGTGCCAGCAGTTACTCGGCGGGAGGGTTCGACAATGAGCAGTTCTTC,CASSYSAGGFDNEQFF
TRBJ2-5,NA,TRBV5-4,TRBD2,TGTGCCAGCAGCACGGGACTAGGCGGGGAGACCCAGTACTTC,CASSTGLGGETQYF
TRBJ1-3,NA,TRBV6-6,NA,TGTGCCAGCACGGGTGGAAACACCATATATTTT,CASTGGNTIYF
TRBJ2-1,NA,TRBV4-2,TRBD2,TGTGCCAGCAGCCCCACTAGCGGGGCATCCCATGAGCAGTTCTTC,CASSPTSGASHEQFF
TRBJ1-5,few,TRBV30,NA,TGTGCCTGGAGTGTAGCAGCGACAGCCTCTAATCAGCCCCAGCATTTT,CAWSVAATASNQPQHF
TRBJ2-7,once,TRBV27,NA,TGTGCCAGCAGTTTAAGTAGCATAAATCCCTACGAGCAGTACTTC,CASSLSSINPYEQYF
TRBJ2-7,NA,TRBV29-1,NA,TGCAGCGTTGGGACAAACTACGAGCAGTACTTC,CSVGTNYEQYF
TRBJ1-6,NA,TRBV7-6,NA,TGTGCCAGCAGCTTTGAAGCCGGGAATTCACCCCTCCACTTT,CASSFEAGNSPLHF
TRBJ2-5,few,TRBV10-3,NA,TGTGCCATCAGTGAGTCCAACAACCAAGAGACCCAGTACTTC,CAISESNNQETQYF
TRBJ1-4,NA,TRBV7-9,TRBD1,TGTGCCAGCAGCTCGGGACAGTATGAAAAACTGTTTTTT,CASSSGQYEKLFF